These 25 T cell receptor beta chains share one sample of origin, sequenced in a study of read filtering for tumor transcriptome and immune sequencing. Molecular barcoded adaptors covering alpha/delta and beta/gamma chains were used on roughly 400 ng RNA. TCRdb reanalysed the reads using MiXCR and keeps one entry per CDR3 protein. The sample carries 35,000 to 50,000 distinct CDR3 sequences, approximately 14% recorded once. The sequenced material came from a population of CD138-negative cells sorted from bone marrow. Receptors originate from a donor aged 40 or over with multiple myeloma.

In its sample, this clonotype was seen many times. This rearrangement joins TRBV4-1 to TRBJ2-5; D gene uncertain. CDR3 size: 11 residues. The ends were cut back, 5 bases at V and 7 bases at J, with 8 bases in the middle. From germline, CDR1 is MGHRA and CDR2 YSYEKL. CDR3 nucleotides: TGCGCCAGCAGCATCTCGAGGACCCAGTACTTC. Translated, it gives CASSISRTQYF.

Comment on this clonotype: It may be a read error: a sequence one base away is much more abundant. Here the CDR3 reads CASNLGQGMGLNTEAFF. The CDR3 DNA reads as TGTGCCAGCAACTTAGGACAGGGAATGGGATTGAACACTGAAGCTTTCTTT. The chain uses TRBV7-6 and TRBJ1-1; 8 bases match TRBD1. The CDR3 is made up of 17 amino acids. The V gene's germline CDR1 is SGHVS and CDR2 FNYEAQ.

Comment on this clonotype: One junction end does not reproduce the germline sequence, and a read error may be involved. The V gene is TRBV10-3, the J gene TRBJ1-2; maybe TRBD1 (5 bases). The germline gives CDR1 ENHRY, CDR2 SYGVKD. CDR3 length equals 15 residues. The DNA of the CDR3 is TGTGCCATCAGCGAGTCGAACCCTATAGGGGATGGCCACACCTTC. Protein product: CAISESNPIGDGHTF.

This clonotype is medium-sized within its sample. CDR3 residues: CASSQYSRGNEQFF. CDR3 in DNA: TGTGCCAGCAGCCAATACTCCCGGGGTAATGAGCAGTTCTTC. The chain couples TRBV3-1 to TRBJ2-1, with D maybe TRBD2 (5 bases). The germline gives CDR1 LGHDT, CDR2 YNNKEL (reference sequence). V was clipped by 2 bases and J by 7 bases, with 12 bases between them. CDR3 size: 14 residues.

This clonotype was seen at least ten times. Germline and junction disagree at one end, which may indicate a read error. This chain links TRBV29-1 with TRBJ2-1; D is perhaps TRBD1 (5 bases). Germline V lookup: CDR1 SQVTM, CDR2 ANQGSEA. The CDR3 sequence is 16 residues long. Here the CDR3 DNA reads TGCAGCGTTTTACCCCGAGACAGAGCCTCCTACAATGAGCAGTTTTTC. Amino acid sequence: CSVLPRDRASYNEQFF.

There are many counts of this clonotype. This chain's CDR3 is CASSRGGGYEQYF. In DNA form, the CDR3 reads TGTGCCAGCAGCCGGGGGGGGGGCTACGAGCAGTACTTC. The genes are TRBV12-3 or TRBV12-4 and TRBJ2-7; 8 positions match TRBD2. This CDR3 is 13 amino acids long. Germline trimming cut 6 bases from V and 3 bases from J; bases unmatched to any gene: 4.

This clonotype has at least ten counts. The chain couples TRBV7-8 to TRBJ2-2; 9 nucleotides align to TRBD1. With 6 bases clipped from V and 2 bases from J, the junction kept 7 bases outside the gene matches. The CDR3 is made up of 16 amino acids. CDR1 and CDR2 (germline): SGHVS, FQNEAQ. CDR3 coding DNA: TGTGCCAGCAGACAGCCGGGACAGGGAAACACCGGGGAGCTGTTTTTT. Encoded protein: CASRQPGQGNTGELFF.

The sample holds many counts of this clonotype. V is TRBV6-1 and J is TRBJ2-5, with no clear D. The ends were cut back, 6 bases at V and 4 bases at J, with 6 bases in the middle. This CDR3 is built from 11 residues. Germline CDR1 is MNHNS and CDR2 is SASEGT. CDR3 DNA: TGTGCCAGCAGGGTAATAGAGACCCAGTACTTC. It is translated as CASRVIETQYF.

This clonotype has ten or more counts. V gene TRBV5-8 combines with J gene TRBJ2-7, with 15 bases fitting TRBD2. Looked up from germline, CDR1 is SGHTS and CDR2 is YDEGEE. This CDR3 has 15 residues. J lost 3 bases, V lost 3 bases, and 1 base had no gene match. In nucleotides, the CDR3 is TGTGCCAGCAGCTCGGGACTAGCGGGGGGCTACGAGCAGTACTTC. Translation: CASSSGLAGGYEQYF.

This clonotype was counted at least ten times. J is TRBJ2-6 and V is TRBV2; perhaps D is TRBD1 or TRBD2 (5 bases each). Germline assignment: CDR1 SNHLY and CDR2 FYNNEI. The ends were cut back, 5 bases at V and 0 bases at J, with 8 bases in the middle. CDR3 length: 15 residues. This chain's CDR3 is CASSRGVSGANVLTF. Written as DNA, the CDR3 is TGTGCCAGCAGTCGGGGCGTCTCTGGGGCCAACGTCCTGACTTTC. The full variable domain, rest sourced from reference TRBV2 and TRBJ2-6, is EPEVTQTPSHQVTQMGQEVILRCVPISNHLYFYWYRQILGQKVEFLVSFYNNEISEKSEIFDDQFSVERPDGSNFTLKIRSTKLEDSAMYFCASSRGVSGANVLTFGAGSRLTVL.

As to this clonotype: One base away lies a much larger clone, so this may be a sequencing read error. The CDR3 does not end in the conserved phenylalanine or tryptophan, so this is likely a read error. The chain employs TRBV11-3 and TRBJ2-3; D gene ambiguous. Trimming pared 5 bases from V and 0 bases from J, leaving 12 bases between. The CDR3 has 15 residues. The germline CDR1 and CDR2 sequences are SGHNT and YENEEA. In DNA form, the CDR3 reads TGTGCCAGCAGCCCTAGGCGTGGGAGCACAGATACGCAGTATTTA. Translating it yields CASSPRRGSTDTQYL.

In this sample, this clonotype turned up many times. CDR3 amino acids: CASSLVRPADTQYF. In DNA form, the CDR3 reads TGTGCCAGCAGTTTAGTCAGACCTGCAGATACGCAGTATTTT. The chain employs TRBV12-3 or TRBV12-4 and TRBJ2-3, with D unresolved. The CDR3 consists of 14 residues. V gave up 1 base and J gave up 4 bases, with 9 bases separating them.

This clonotype was found many times. The chain couples TRBV12-3 or TRBV12-4 to TRBJ2-1; D gene ambiguous. CDR3 size: 15 residues. V was trimmed by 2 bases and J by 4 bases, leaving 12 bases between them. The chain's CDR3 is CASSLLGISYNEQFF. The DNA of the CDR3 is TGTGCCAGCAGTTTATTGGGGATCTCGTACAATGAGCAGTTCTTC.

In the case of this clonotype: The CDR3 does not end in the conserved phenylalanine or tryptophan, so this is likely a read error. The chain has TRBV5-1 and TRBJ1-1; unclear D gene. The germline V gene has CDR1 SGHRS and CDR2 YFSETQ. CDR3 length equals 13 residues. The CDR3 spells CASSLVSNTEAFS. The CDR3 region has the DNA TGCGCCAGCAGCTTGGTGTCGAACACTGAGGCTTTCTCT.

This clonotype was observed many times. The J gene is TRBJ1-2, the V gene TRBV6-1, with D unclear. CDR3 length: 12 amino acids. Germline V gene lookup returns CDR1 MNHNS and CDR2 SASEGT. Trimming pared 8 bases from V and 2 bases from J, leaving 9 bases between. The CDR3, as DNA: TGTGCCAGCCGGCAGATGAACTATGGCTACACCTTC. Protein sequence: CASRQMNYGYTF.

Comments on this clonotype: The conserved final phenylalanine or tryptophan is absent from the CDR3, which likely points to a read error. V is TRBV30 and J is TRBJ2-1, with 12 positions matching TRBD2. CDR1 GTSNPN and CDR2 SVGIG come from the germline V gene (reference sequence). The CDR3 consists of 15 residues. As DNA, the CDR3 is TGTGCCTGGTCCCGGACTAGCGGGATGTACAGTGAGCAGTTCTAC. Encoded protein: CAWSRTSGMYSEQFY.

On this clonotype itself: A far larger clone differs by one base, so this is likely a read error. This chain's CDR3 is CASSYFALDTQCF. The CDR3 nucleotides read TGTGCCAGCAGTTACTTCGCTCTAGATACGCAGTGTTTT. The chain recombines TRBV6-9 with TRBJ2-3, with D hard to call. This CDR3 has 13 residues. Germline CDR1 MNHGY, CDR2 SVAAGI.

V is TRBV5-1 and J is TRBJ2-3; TRBD2 matches at 11 bases. CDR3 length: 16 residues. The V gene end was trimmed by 5 bases and the J gene end by 0 bases; junction bases not matched to a gene: 5. CDR1 SGHRS and CDR2 YFSETQ come from the germline V gene. CDR3 in DNA: TGCGCCAGCAGGGAGGGACTAGCGGTGAGCACAGATACGCAGTATTTT. This gives the protein CASREGLAVSTDTQYF.

This clonotype is medium-sized in the sample. This chain links TRBV7-9 with TRBJ2-3; D possibly uses TRBD1 or TRBD2 (5 bases each). The CDR3 loop spans 13 amino acids. Germline CDR1 reads SEHNR; CDR2 reads FQNEAQ (reference sequence). With 4 bases removed from V and 6 bases from J, the gap between germline ends came to 11 bases. The CDR3 nucleotides read TGTGCCAGCAGCTCCCGGGGCCCCGATACGCAGTATTTT. Translation gives CASSSRGPDTQYF. The whole variable domain, filled in from reference TRBV7-9 and TRBJ2-3, reads DTGVSQNPRHKITKRGQNVTFRCDPISEHNRLYWYRQTLGQGPEFLTYFQNEAQLEKSRLLSDRFSAERPKGSFSTLEIQRTEQGDSAMYLCASSSRGPDTQYFGPGTRLTVL.

About this clonotype itself: This may be a read error: a much more frequent sequence differs by one nucleotide. The V and J genes are TRBV6-5 and TRBJ2-3; unclear D gene. The ends were cut back, 5 bases at V and 6 bases at J, with 9 bases in the middle. Germline assignment: CDR1 MNHEY and CDR2 SVGAGI. The CDR3 runs 12 residues. The CDR3 nucleotides read TGTGCCAGCAGTAAATTGGGGGATACGCAGTATTTT. This codes for CASSKLGDTQYF.

A word on this clonotype: This may be a read error: a much more frequent sequence differs by one nucleotide. The chain links TRBV29-1 to TRBJ2-5; no reliable D call. Looked up from germline, CDR1 is SQVTM and CDR2 is ANQGSEA. The V gene lost 4 bases and the J gene lost 5 bases, with 8 bases spanning the gap. The CDR3 sequence is 11 residues long. The CDR3 here is CSVVLSETQYF. The CDR3 DNA follows: TGCAGCGTTGTACTTTCGGAGACCCAGTACTTC.

This clonotype was observed at least ten times. The V gene is TRBV11-3, the J gene TRBJ2-5, with 7 positions matching TRBD1. The CDR3 runs to 16 residues. Losses at the gene ends were 5 bases for V and 2 bases for J; bases not matched to a gene: 11. The germline V gene encodes CDR1 SGHNT and CDR2 YENEEA. The CDR3 sequence is CASSVPFGTEQETQYF. In DNA form, the CDR3 reads TGTGCCAGCAGCGTACCATTCGGGACAGAACAAGAGACCCAGTACTTC.

This clonotype was recorded at least ten times. The chain links TRBV9 to TRBJ2-1; D gene ambiguous. Germline CDR1 reads SGDLS; CDR2 reads YYNGEE. The CDR3 has 14 residues. V lost 4 bases to trimming and J lost 9 bases, with 17 bases between them. The CDR3 DNA is TGTGCCAGCAGCCCAGACCCCAGAGGTCTTGAGCAGTTCTTC. As protein: CASSPDPRGLEQFF.

About this clonotype: Because the CDR3 is missing its conserved closing phenylalanine or tryptophan, this is likely a read error. The DNA is left out, because the CDR3 cannot be placed on it with certainty; the CDR3 is given as TCRdb lists it. The V gene is TRBV27, the J gene TRBJ2-1; the table's D call, TRBD1, was not checked against the DNA. The germline V gene has CDR1 MNHEY and CDR2 SMNVEV (reference sequence). The CDR3 length equals 15 residues, ends included. The chain's CDR3 is CASSLGGGPSDEQIS.

This clonotype was observed many times. This chain uses TRBV28 with TRBJ1-2; 7 positions agree with TRBD1. This CDR3 comprises 15 residues. Germline loops: CDR1 MDHEN, CDR2 SYDVKM. V shed 6 bases, J shed 3 bases, and the junction held 10 bases outside the gene matches. CDR3 residues: CASSPIPTGHYGYTF. In nucleotides, the CDR3 is TGTGCCAGCAGCCCAATCCCGACAGGGCACTATGGCTACACCTTC.